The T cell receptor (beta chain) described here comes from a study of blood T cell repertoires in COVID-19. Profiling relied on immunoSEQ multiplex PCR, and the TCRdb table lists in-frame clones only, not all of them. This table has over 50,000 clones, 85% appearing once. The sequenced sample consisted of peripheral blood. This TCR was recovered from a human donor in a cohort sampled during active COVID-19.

The CDR3 coding sequence is TGTGCCAGCAGCTTAGACTCCAACACTGAAGCTTTCTTT. As protein: CASSLDSNTEAFF. The chain carries TRBV11-3 and TRBJ1-1, with D hard to call. CDR1 and CDR2 (germline): SGHNT, YENEEA. This CDR3 region has 13 residues. The V end lost 0 bases, the J end lost 2 bases, and 4 bases lay between the germline ends. Complete variable domain (other parts from reference TRBV11-3 and TRBJ1-1): EAGVVQSPRYKIIEKKQPVAFWCNPISGHNTLYWYLQNLGQGPELLIRYENEEAVDDSQLPKDRFSAERLKGVDSTLKIQPAELGDSAVYLCASSLDSNTEAFFGQGTRLTVV.